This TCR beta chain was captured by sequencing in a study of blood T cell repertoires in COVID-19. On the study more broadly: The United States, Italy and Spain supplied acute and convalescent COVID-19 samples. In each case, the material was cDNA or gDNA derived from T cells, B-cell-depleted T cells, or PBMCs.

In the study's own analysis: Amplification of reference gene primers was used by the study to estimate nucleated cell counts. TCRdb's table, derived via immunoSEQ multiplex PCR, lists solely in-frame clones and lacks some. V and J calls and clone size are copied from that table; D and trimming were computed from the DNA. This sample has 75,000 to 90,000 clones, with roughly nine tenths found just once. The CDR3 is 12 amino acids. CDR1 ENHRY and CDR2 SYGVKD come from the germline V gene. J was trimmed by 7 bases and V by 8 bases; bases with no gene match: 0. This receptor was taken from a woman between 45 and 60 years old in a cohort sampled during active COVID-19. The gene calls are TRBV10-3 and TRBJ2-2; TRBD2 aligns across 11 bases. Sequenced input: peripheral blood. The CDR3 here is CAIGTSGGELFF. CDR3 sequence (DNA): TGTGCCATCGGGACTAGCGGCGGGGAGCTGTTTTTT.